These T cell receptor beta chains were read from a single sample in a study of cytomegalovirus exposure and HLA in healthy donors. Here immunoSEQ multiplex PCR was the method, and the copy in TCRdb shows in-frame clones only, minus some. The sample records about 130,000 clones, about 74% being singletons. Sequenced sample: PBMCs. Receptors originate from a woman aged 45-65 years in good health and CMV-seropositive. CDR3s include the opening cysteine and the closing phenylalanine or tryptophan. The D gene is left open where the match is weak. Rows may omit the clone size; those that give it use once, few, many or a size class.

V gene	J gene	D gene	clone size	CDR3 DNA	CDR3 protein
TRBV10-3	TRBJ1-2	-	few	TGTGCCATCAGTGACAGTACCTATGGCTACACCTTC	CAISDSTYGYTF
TRBV6-4	TRBJ1-6	TRBD1	few	TGTGCCAGCAGTGACTCGCGGGACAGCCGATTAATGTCACCCCTCCACTTT	CASSDSRDSRLMSPLHF
TRBV14	TRBJ1-4	-	-	TGTGCCAGCAGCCAAGGACCAGGCATCATTAATGAAAAACTGTTTTTT	CASSQGPGIINEKLFF
TRBV11-2	TRBJ2-5	-	-	TGTGCCAGCGGGGTGGGGGCGGCCCAGTACTTC	CASGVGAAQYF
TRBV7-2	TRBJ1-3	-	-	TGTGCCAGCAGCTTAGCACTTGCGGGTACTGGAAACACCATATATTTT	CASSLALAGTGNTIYF
TRBV5-5	TRBJ2-1	TRBD2	-	TGTGCCAGCAGCTTGGTAGCGGGGGCCAATGAGCAGTTCTTC	CASSLVAGANEQFF
TRBV5-5	TRBJ1-6	TRBD1	-	TGTGCCAGCTTGCTAGACAGGGGTGGATCACCCCTCCACTTT	CASLLDRGGSPLHF
TRBV11-2	TRBJ2-7	-	few	TGTGCCAGCAGCTTAGGAGCGGCACAGCAGTACTTC	CASSLGAAQQYF
TRBV6-1	TRBJ1-5	-	-	TGTGCCAGCCAAACAGGGAAAAATCGCAATCAGCCCCAGCATTTT	CASQTGKNRNQPQHF
TRBV2	TRBJ2-5	TRBD1	few	TGTGCCAGCACCGGACAGGGGAAAGAGACCCAGTACTTC	CASTGQGKETQYF
TRBV14	TRBJ2-2	-	-	TGTGCCAGCAGCCAAGTGTTAAACACCGGGGAGCTGTTTTTT	CASSQVLNTGELFF
TRBV2	TRBJ2-3	-	-	TGTGCCAGCGGAATGCGACACACAGATACGCAGTATTTT	CASGMRHTDTQYF
TRBV6-5	TRBJ1-6	TRBD1	few	TGTGCCAGCAGTCGTGGACAGGGCAGTTCACCCCTCCACTTT	CASSRGQGSSPLHF
TRBV10-1	TRBJ1-4	-	-	TGCGCCAGCAGTGAGTCGACGGGGAATACTAATGAAAAACTGTTTTTT	CASSESTGNTNEKLFF
TRBV30	TRBJ1-2	-	-	TGTGCCTGGAGTGTTATGTATGGCTACACCTTC	CAWSVMYGYTF
TRBV7-2	TRBJ1-2	-	-	TGTGCCAGCAGCTCGGGACAAGGTGGCTACACCTTC	CASSSGQGGYTF
TRBV9	TRBJ2-6	-	once	TGTGCCAGCAGCGGGGGGGTAACCGGGGCCAACGTCCTGACTTTC	CASSGGVTGANVLTF
TRBV15	TRBJ1-3	-	few	TGTGCCACCAGCAGAGGCGGGGTTGTCAGGGTCCCTGGAAACACCATATATTTT	CATSRGGVVRVPGNTIYF
TRBV7-2	TRBJ2-2	TRBD2	-	TGTGCCAGCAGCTTGGAGCGGGGATGGGAGCTGTTTTTT	CASSLERGWELFF
TRBV15	TRBJ2-3	-	-	TGTGCCACCAGCAGGGCGCGGTTGGGTACGCAGTATTTT	CATSRARLGTQYF
TRBV5-4	TRBJ1-6	-	-	TGTGCCAGCAGCTTGGAACAGGGTAGGGCGAATTCACCCCTCCACTTT	CASSLEQGRANSPLHF
TRBV2	TRBJ1-5	-	few	TGTGCCAGCAGTCAGGCGGGTTTGGATCAGCCCCAGCATTTT	CASSQAGLDQPQHF
TRBV4-2	TRBJ2-2	TRBD1	-	TGTGCCAGCAGCCAAGTGGGGACAGACACCGGGGAGCTGTTTTTT	CASSQVGTDTGELFF
TRBV7-2	TRBJ1-6	-	-	TGTGCCAGCAGCTTGCCGTCGGGAGGCAATTCACCCCTCCACTTT	CASSLPSGGNSPLHF
TRBV5-1	TRBJ1-2	-	-	TGCGCCAGCAGCTTCTTGACAGGCCATTCGGATGGCTACACCTTC	CASSFLTGHSDGYTF
TRBV7-9	TRBJ1-5	-	-	TGTGCCAGCAGCTTCGGGGATCAGCCCCAGCATTTT	CASSFGDQPQHF
TRBV15	TRBJ1-2	-	-	TGTGCCACCAGCCACCGCAGGGATATTAACTATGGCTACACCTTC	CATSHRRDINYGYTF
TRBV4-1	TRBJ2-5	-	-	TGCGCCAGCAGCCAAGATCGAGAGACCCAGTACTTC	CASSQDRETQYF
TRBV19	TRBJ2-2	-	-	TGTGCCAGTAGTATAGCAAGGGGGGGATTCACCGGGGAGCTGTTTTTT	CASSIARGGFTGELFF
TRBV5-1	TRBJ2-7	TRBD2	-	TGCGCCAGCAGCTTTACGGGTAATAGCGGGGGGACCTACGAGCAGTACTTC	CASSFTGNSGGTYEQYF
TRBV9	TRBJ1-2	TRBD1	once	TGTGCCAGCAGAACAGACAGGGCTAACTATGGCTACACCTTC	CASRTDRANYGYTF
TRBV6-5	TRBJ1-6	-	-	TGTGCCAGCAGGTCCCAGGGGTCCTATAATTCACCCCTCCACTTT	CASRSQGSYNSPLHF
TRBV5-1	TRBJ2-3	-	-	TGCGCCAGCAGCACTTTAGGTCTCGGGGGAACAGATACGCAGTATTTT	CASSTLGLGGTDTQYF
TRBV5-4	TRBJ2-7	-	-	TGTGCCAGCAGCTTGTGGGGGCGTTCCTACGAGCAGTACTTC	CASSLWGRSYEQYF
TRBV6-5	TRBJ2-5	TRBD1	-	TGTGCCAGCAGTCCGTGGGACAGGACAGGAGAGACCCAGTACTTC	CASSPWDRTGETQYF
TRBV5-5	TRBJ1-2	TRBD1	-	TGTGCCAGCAACCGGGACAGGGCGACCCTTGGCTACACCTTC	CASNRDRATLGYTF
TRBV5-5	TRBJ2-5	-	many	TGTGCCAGCAGCTTGCCGCTGGCCCAAGAGACCCAGTACTTC	CASSLPLAQETQYF
TRBV5-1	TRBJ2-3	TRBD1	-	TGCGCCAGCACCACAGGGGACACAGATACGCAGTATTTT	CASTTGDTDTQYF
TRBV15	TRBJ1-2	-	-	TGTGCCACCAGCCGGGAAAAAGCTAACTATGGCTACACCTTC	CATSREKANYGYTF
TRBV13	TRBJ1-4	-	-	TGTGCCAGCAGCTTAGGCCTAACGTTGCGCCGAGATAATGAAAAACTGTTTTTT	CASSLGLTLRRDNEKLFF
TRBV6-6	TRBJ2-5	-	-	TGTGCCAGCAGTTACGACTCCCGTCCCGGAGAGACCCAGTACTTC	CASSYDSRPGETQYF